What follows describes a single TCR beta chain. The antigen is unknown. The data belong to a study of vaccination effects on CD4 cells after COVID-19. Here immunoSEQ multiplex PCR was the method, and the copy in TCRdb shows in-frame clones only, minus some. The sample includes more than 13,000 clones, about 74% seen only once; the top ten take roughly 24%. Using viral peptide pools, the ViraFEST assay grew out antigen-specific CD4+ T cells prior to sequencing. Investigators separated out CD4+ T cells once about eleven days of culture had passed. From March to December 2020, the person had a SARS-CoV-2 infection that was confirmed by PCR. Each person got two doses of an mRNA SARS-CoV-2 vaccine, BNT162b2 or mRNA-1273. Some 1.9 million PBMC per well were cultured with 7.5 to 10 IU/ml IL-2 and roughly 10 ug/ml peptides. Findings and limits, study-wide: The study had few convalescent patients and no early post-infection timepoints.

The J segment lost 2 bases and the V segment lost 8 bases, leaving 11 bases of the junction unmatched. This CDR3 is built from 16 residues. The germline gives CDR1 SNHLY, CDR2 FYNNEI. This receptor was obtained from a human donor who had a prior SARS-CoV-2 infection. The chain recombines TRBV2 with TRBJ2-3; 9 bases line up with TRBD2. The starting material was CD4+ T cells from PBMCs cultured with HCoV-NL63 spike peptides, obtained after COVID-19 vaccination. Written as DNA, the CDR3 is TGTGCCAGCCAACCCAGACTAGCGGATAACACAGATACGCAGTATTTT. Its translation: CASQPRLADNTDTQYF.